This T cell receptor (beta chain) was captured by sequencing in a study of patients and donors after allogeneic stem cell transplantation. The ends were cut back, 5 bases at V and 2 bases at J, with 13 bases in the middle. The CDR3 has 14 amino acids. This clonotype was detected ten times or more. TCRdb analysed the RT-PCR reads with MiXCR anew, one entry per CDR3 protein. Of about a million distinct CDR3 sequences listed, about 20% are singletons. The TCR comes from a human donor who was either an allogeneic HSCT recipient or a stem cell or donor lymphocyte infusion donor (not recorded which). It is not recorded whose cells these are; they may come from a transplant donor. This chain links TRBV12-3 or TRBV12-4 with TRBJ2-7, with D possibly being TRBD1 (6 bases). The sample consisted of blood, either unsorted or a sorted T cell fraction (not recorded which). The CDR3 here is CASSRDRPAYEQYF. In DNA, the CDR3 is TGTGCCAGCAGTCGTGACAGGCCTGCCTACGAGCAGTACTTC.